There are a few counts of the clone carrying this T cell receptor (beta chain). It was genomic DNA that served as the template for profiling TCR beta VDJ and CDR3. TCRdb re-called the reads through MiXCR, storing one row per CDR3 protein. The sample lists around 400,000 distinct CDR3 sequences; around 72% were seen once. Germline lookup yields CDR1 SQVTM and CDR2 ANQGSEA. V trimming: 7 bases; J trimming: 2 bases; junction bases outside the gene matches: 9. The CDR3 has 15 amino acids. This sample was included in a study of CD8+CD57+ T cells in acquired aplastic anemia. Looking at the study overall: Sequencing produced an average of about 10.8 million reads per healthy donor for CD4+ cells.

The receptor was derived from a human donor in good health, serving as a control. This sequence joins TRBV29-1 and TRBJ2-2, with TRBD2 matching over 8 bases. The sequencing sample was made of sorted CD4+, CD8+, or CD8+CD57+ T cells (not recorded which) from PBMCs. The CDR3 spells CSAQSGRRNTGELFF. Here the CDR3 DNA reads TGCAGCGCCCAGAGCGGGAGACGTAACACCGGGGAGCTGTTTTTT.